This TCR beta chain originates from a study of blood T cell repertoires in COVID-19. Whole-study context: The samples span acute and convalescent COVID-19 from the United States, Italy and Spain. T cells, B-cell-depleted T cells, or PBMCs supplied cDNA or gDNA.

Methods used by the authors: Amplification with reference gene primers provided the estimates of nucleated cell counts. The table came from immunoSEQ multiplex PCR; TCRdb's copy has only in-frame clones and leaves some out. V and J calls and clone size are as listed in that table; D and trimming were resolved from the DNA. The table has fewer than 80,000 clones, about 74% seen once. CDR1 is LNHDA, CDR2 SQIVND, per germline (reference sequence). J gave up 4 bases and V 2 bases, and 5 bases lay outside the gene matches. The CDR3 is 15 residues long. What was sequenced was peripheral blood. This sequence originates from a woman older than 75 with acute or convalescent COVID-19. The chain recombines TRBV19 with TRBJ2-3; TRBD2 aligns across 8 bases. Here the CDR3 reads CASSITAGVADTQYF. For the CDR3, the DNA is TGTGCCAGTAGTATAACAGCGGGAGTGGCAGATACGCAGTATTTT.